The 9 T cell receptor beta chains in this list originate from one sample, sequenced in a study of shared clonotypes between healthy human individuals. Libraries were prepared by immunoSEQ multiplex PCR; TCRdb keeps only in-frame clonotypes and omits some of them. Of more than 2,000,000 clones detected, around 90% appear once; the ten largest clones hold more than 0.12%. Material for sequencing was naive CD4+ T cells sorted from blood. Subset of the sample: CD45RA+ positively selected. These receptors were obtained from a man aged 18 to 29 in good health.

The rearrangement uses TRBV2 and TRBJ1-1; no clear D gene. The CDR3 has 14 amino acids. Deletions cut 7 bases from V and 1 base from J, with 13 bases between. Germline-derived CDR1 and CDR2 are SNHLY and FYNNEI. CDR3 nucleotides: TGTGCCAGCATGCCACCACGAGGGAACACTGAAGCTTTCTTT. It is translated as CASMPPRGNTEAFF.

The gene calls are TRBV27 and TRBJ2-2; D gene unclear. Germline assignment: CDR1 MNHEY and CDR2 SMNVEV (reference sequence). The V and J ends lost 6 bases and 5 bases respectively, with 7 bases between them. The CDR3 is 12 residues long. CDR3 sequence reads: CASRFQTGELFF. The CDR3 DNA is TGTGCCAGCAGGTTCCAAACCGGGGAGCTGTTTTTT.

As to this clone: One end of the junction is discordant with germline, which a read error may explain. The chain combines TRBV2 with TRBJ1-2, with D unclear. This CDR3 comprises 10 residues. Germline CDR1 is SNHLY and CDR2 is FYNNEI. The CDR3 DNA reads as TGTGCCAGCAGTGAATTACAGCCGCTCTTC. This gives the protein CASSELQPLF.

DNA for the CDR3: TGTGCCAGCTCACCAGGTCACTCGGGACAGGGCGAGCAGTACTTC. Its translation is CASSPGHSGQGEQYF. This sequence joins TRBV18 and TRBJ2-7; 9 bases fit TRBD1. This CDR3 has 15 amino acids. Germline CDR1 is KGHSH and CDR2 is LQKENI. The V and J ends lost 2 bases and 6 bases, in that order; junction bases with no gene match: 8.

V gene TRBV7-6 combines with J gene TRBJ1-1; D is uncertain. This CDR3 comprises 13 residues. Trimming removed 4 bases from V and 4 bases from J, with 10 bases in between. In germline, CDR1 is SGHVS, CDR2 FNYEAQ. CDR3 loop: CASSSLLSTEAFF. The CDR3 coding sequence is TGTGCCAGCAGCTCCCTATTAAGCACTGAAGCTTTCTTT.

The chain has TRBV10-3 and TRBJ2-7, with 11 bases that match TRBD2. CDR3 length: 16 residues. Germline CDR1 is ENHRY and CDR2 is SYGVKD. Losses at the gene ends were 3 bases for V and 2 bases for J; bases not matched to a gene: 6. The CDR3 here is CAISEVWTSGPYEQYF. In DNA, the CDR3 is TGTGCCATCAGTGAAGTTTGGACTAGCGGGCCCTACGAGCAGTACTTC.

The chain carries TRBV27 and TRBJ2-1; 7 nucleotides line up with TRBD2. Germline V lookup: CDR1 MNHEY, CDR2 SMNVEV (reference sequence). The CDR3 runs to 16 residues. After removal of 5 bases from V and 5 bases from J, the junction contained 12 bases not matched to a gene. CDR3 amino acids: CASSPLQLATHNEQFF. CDR3 DNA: TGTGCCAGCAGTCCCCTCCAACTAGCGACCCACAATGAGCAGTTCTTC.

The chain links TRBV5-4 to TRBJ2-3; D is unclear. Trimming took 6 bases from V and 2 from J, leaving 13 bases between them. Germline-derived CDR1 and CDR2 are SGHNT and YYREEE (reference sequence). The CDR3 runs to 14 residues. CDR3 sequence (DNA): TGTGCCAGCATCCCCGGGCCTAACACAGATACGCAGTATTTT. The encoded protein is CASIPGPNTDTQYF.

The gene calls are TRBV14 and TRBJ2-1; TRBD1 is a possible D gene (5 bases). Germline V gene sequence: CDR1 SGHDN, CDR2 FVKESK. The CDR3 is 15 residues long. The V and J ends lost 4 bases and 4 bases respectively, with 14 bases between them. The CDR3 is CASSLKRGLYNEQFF. In DNA, the CDR3 is TGTGCCAGCAGCCTAAAAAGGGGATTATACAATGAGCAGTTCTTC.